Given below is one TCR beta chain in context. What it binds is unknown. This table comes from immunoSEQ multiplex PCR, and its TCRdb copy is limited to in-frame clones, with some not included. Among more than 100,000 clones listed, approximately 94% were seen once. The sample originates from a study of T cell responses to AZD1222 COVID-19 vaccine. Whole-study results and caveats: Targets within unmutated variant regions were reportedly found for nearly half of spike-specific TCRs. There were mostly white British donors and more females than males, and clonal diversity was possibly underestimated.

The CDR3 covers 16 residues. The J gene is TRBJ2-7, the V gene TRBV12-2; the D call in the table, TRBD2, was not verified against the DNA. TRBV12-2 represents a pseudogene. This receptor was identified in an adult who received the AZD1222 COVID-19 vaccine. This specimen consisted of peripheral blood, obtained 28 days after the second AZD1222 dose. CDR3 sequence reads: CASPSTSKRGSYEQYF. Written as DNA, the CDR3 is TGTGCAAGCCCCTCCACTTCCAAGCGGGGCTCCTACGAGCAGTACTTC.